This T cell receptor (beta chain) stems from a study of shared clonotypes between healthy human individuals. General study points: Estimated clonotype richness was generally higher in naive than memory subsets. The four-donor shared clonotypes exceeded non-shared clonotypes in generation probability, with non-shared ones scoring lower.

Trimming stripped 3 bases from V and 6 bases from J, with 6 bases between. The germline V gene has CDR1 KGHSH and CDR2 LQKENI. The CDR3 has 12 amino acids. CD45RA+ naive and CD45RA-negative memory subsets were separated from CD4+ cells. Regarding this clone: The target antigen is unknown. Within the sample, other DNA sequences also encode this same CDR3.

Produced via immunoSEQ multiplex PCR; TCRdb's table is partial and in-frame only. The data hold fewer than 1.8 million clones, with approximately 98.5% observed a single time. This rearrangement joins TRBV18 to TRBJ2-1; maybe TRBD2 (5 bases). The receptor was isolated from a young man in good health. Input material: naive CD4+ T cells sorted from blood. Specified subset: CD45RA+ positively selected. The CDR3 reads CASSPSGNEQFF. The CDR3 region has the DNA TGTGCCAGCTCACCCAGCGGCAATGAGCAGTTCTTC.